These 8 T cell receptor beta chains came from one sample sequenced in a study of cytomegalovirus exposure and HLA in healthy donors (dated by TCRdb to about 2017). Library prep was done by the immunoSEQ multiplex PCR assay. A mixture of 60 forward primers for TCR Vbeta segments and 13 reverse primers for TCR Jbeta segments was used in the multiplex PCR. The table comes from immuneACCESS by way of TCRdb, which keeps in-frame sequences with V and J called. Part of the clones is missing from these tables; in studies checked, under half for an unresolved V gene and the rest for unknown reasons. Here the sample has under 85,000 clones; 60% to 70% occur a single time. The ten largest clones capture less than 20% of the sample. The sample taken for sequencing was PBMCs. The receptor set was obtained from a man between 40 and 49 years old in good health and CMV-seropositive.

The CDR3 loop is CASSRRSSGTDTQYF. The CDR3 bases are TGTGCCAGCAGTCGAAGGTCTAGCGGGACAGATACGCAGTATTTT. The chain has TRBV5-6 and TRBJ2-3; 8 positions agree with TRBD2. This CDR3 is 15 amino acids long. Germline V gene sequence: CDR1 SGHDT, CDR2 YYEEEE. The V gene end was trimmed by 5 bases and the J gene end by 3 bases; junction bases not matched to a gene: 8.

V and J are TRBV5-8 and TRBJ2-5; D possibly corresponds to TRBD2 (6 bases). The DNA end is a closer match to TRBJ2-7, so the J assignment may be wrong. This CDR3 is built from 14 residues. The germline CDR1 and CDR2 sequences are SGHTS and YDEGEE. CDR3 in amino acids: CASSPHGRGYEQYF. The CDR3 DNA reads TGTGCCAGCAGTCCACATGGGCGGGGCTACGAGCAGTACTTC.

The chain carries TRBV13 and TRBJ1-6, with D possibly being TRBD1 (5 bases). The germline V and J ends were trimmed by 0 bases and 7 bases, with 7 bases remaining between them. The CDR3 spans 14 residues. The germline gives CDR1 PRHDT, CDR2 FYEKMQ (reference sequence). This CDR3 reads CASSLGRQNSPLHF. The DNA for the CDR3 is TGTGCCAGCAGCTTAGGTCGACAGAATTCACCCCTCCACTTT.

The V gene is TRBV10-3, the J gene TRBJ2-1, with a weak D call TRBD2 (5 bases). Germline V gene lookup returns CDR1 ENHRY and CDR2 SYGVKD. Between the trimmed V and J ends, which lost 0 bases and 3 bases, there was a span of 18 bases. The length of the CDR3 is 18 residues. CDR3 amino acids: CAISESNLPSGSYNEQFF. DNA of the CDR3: TGTGCCATCAGTGAGTCGAACCTCCCCAGCGGAAGCTACAATGAGCAGTTCTTC.

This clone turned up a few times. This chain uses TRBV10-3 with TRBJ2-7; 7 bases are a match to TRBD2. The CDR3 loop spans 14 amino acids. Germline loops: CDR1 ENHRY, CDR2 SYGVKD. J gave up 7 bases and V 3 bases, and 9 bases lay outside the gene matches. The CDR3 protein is CAISDYSGTEEQYF. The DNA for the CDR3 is TGTGCCATCAGTGACTACAGCGGGACTGAAGAGCAGTACTTC.

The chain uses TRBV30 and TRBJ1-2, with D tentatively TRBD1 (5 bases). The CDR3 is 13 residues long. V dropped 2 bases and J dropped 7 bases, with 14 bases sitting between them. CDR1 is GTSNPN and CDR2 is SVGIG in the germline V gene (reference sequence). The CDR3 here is CAWSFPQGGGYTF. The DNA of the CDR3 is TGTGCCTGGAGTTTCCCCCAGGGTGGTGGCTACACCTTC.

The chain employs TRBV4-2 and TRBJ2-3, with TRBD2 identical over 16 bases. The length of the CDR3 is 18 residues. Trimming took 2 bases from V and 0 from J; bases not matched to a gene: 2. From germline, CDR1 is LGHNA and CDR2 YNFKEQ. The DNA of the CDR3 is TGTGCCAGCAGCCAAAAGGGACTAGCGGGAGGGAGCACAGATACGCAGTATTTT. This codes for CASSQKGLAGGSTDTQYF.

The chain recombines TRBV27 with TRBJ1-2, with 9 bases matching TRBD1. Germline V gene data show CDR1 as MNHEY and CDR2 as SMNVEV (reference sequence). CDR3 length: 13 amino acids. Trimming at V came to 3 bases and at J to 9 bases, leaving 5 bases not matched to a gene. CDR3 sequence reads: CASSFNRGLRYTF. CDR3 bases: TGTGCCAGCAGTTTCAACAGGGGGCTCCGCTACACCTTC.